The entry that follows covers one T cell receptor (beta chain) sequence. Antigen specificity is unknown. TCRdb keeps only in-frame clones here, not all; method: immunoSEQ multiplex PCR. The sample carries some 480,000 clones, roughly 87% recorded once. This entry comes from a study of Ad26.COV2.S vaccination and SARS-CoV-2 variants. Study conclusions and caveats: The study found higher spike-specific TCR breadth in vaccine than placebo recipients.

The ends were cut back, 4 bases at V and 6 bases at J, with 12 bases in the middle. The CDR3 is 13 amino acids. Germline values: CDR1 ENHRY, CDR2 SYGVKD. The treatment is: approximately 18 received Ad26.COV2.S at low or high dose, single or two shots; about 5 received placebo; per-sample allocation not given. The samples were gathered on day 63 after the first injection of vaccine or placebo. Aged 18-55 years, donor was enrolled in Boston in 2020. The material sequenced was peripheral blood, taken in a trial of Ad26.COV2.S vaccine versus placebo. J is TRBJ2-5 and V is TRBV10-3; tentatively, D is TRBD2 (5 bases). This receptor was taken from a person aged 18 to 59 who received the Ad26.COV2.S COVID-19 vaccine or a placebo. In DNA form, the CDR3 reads TGTGCCATCAGTGGGACTGAGACGAAGACCCAGTACTTC. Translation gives CAISGTETKTQYF.